One and the same sample provided the 12 T cell receptor beta chains below, sequenced in a study of metastatic and nonmetastatic thyroid tumors. TCRdb re-analyzed the PCR reads through MiXCR. The sample records 15,000 to 20,000 clones, 34% being singletons. Every patient underwent thyroid surgery untreated. The sequenced sample consisted of tumor tissue. The receptors originated from a female donor with papillary thyroid cancer or a benign thyroid nodule (not recorded which). Some clones in this sample may be carry-over from other donors' samples.

The chain joins TRBV10-3 to TRBJ1-2, with D hard to call. V dropped 0 bases and J dropped 4 bases, with 9 bases sitting between them. This CDR3 spans 14 amino acids. Germline lookup yields CDR1 ENHRY and CDR2 SYGVKD. The CDR3 DNA is TGTGCCATCAGTGAGTCGCCGGTAGCCTATGGCTACACCTTC. Translation gives CAISESPVAYGYTF.

This clone was detected ten times or more. CDR3 coding DNA: TGTGCCAGCAGTGAGGGGTCCTACAATGAGCAGTTCTTC. This codes for CASSEGSYNEQFF. The chain carries TRBV6-4 and TRBJ2-1, with no clear D. This CDR3 has 13 amino acids. V was pared by 3 bases and J by 1 base, with 4 bases between. Germline V gene data show CDR1 as MRHNA and CDR2 as SNTAGT.

A few counts support this clone. The chain carries TRBV5-1 and TRBJ1-2; TRBD1 matches at 7 bases. Per the germline V gene, CDR1 is SGHRS and CDR2 is YFSETQ. This CDR3 region has 15 residues. J was trimmed by 2 bases and V by 4 bases; bases with no gene match: 8. CDR3 in DNA: TGCGCCAGCAGCGAGGTGACAGGGTCCAACTATGGCTACACCTTC. Translating it yields CASSEVTGSNYGYTF.

This clone was observed a handful of times. The V and J genes are TRBV10-3 and TRBJ1-2; TRBD1 agrees at 7 bases. This CDR3 is built from 16 residues. Germline V gene sequence: CDR1 ENHRY, CDR2 SYGVKD. V was pared by 4 bases and J by 2 bases, with 10 bases of the junction left unmatched. The DNA for the CDR3 is TGTGCCATCAGTGTCGAAGGGTTGGGACAGAACTATGGCTACACCTTC. Protein product: CAISVEGLGQNYGYTF.

This clone is medium-sized (0.01 to 0.1%) by share. This sequence joins TRBV7-2 and TRBJ2-1, with 7 nucleotides matching TRBD2. CDR3 size: 15 residues. The germline CDR1 and CDR2 sequences are SGHTA and FQGNSA. V was pared by 5 bases and J by 5 bases, with 9 bases of the junction left unmatched. The CDR3 nucleotides read TGTGCCAGCAGCCCCTCGACTAGCAATAACAATGAGCAGTTCTTC. It translates to CASSPSTSNNNEQFF.

Ten or more counts support this clone. The chain couples TRBV29-1 to TRBJ2-7; 11 nucleotides agree with TRBD1. V shed 6 bases and J 2 bases; nucleotides not matched to a gene: 3. Germline CDR1 is SQVTM and CDR2 is ANQGSEA. This CDR3 contains 13 residues. The CDR3 loop is CSVPGQGAYEQYF. The CDR3, as DNA: TGCAGCGTACCGGGACAGGGGGCCTACGAGCAGTACTTC.

DNA for the CDR3: TGCAGTGCTGAGCCGGGACAGGGCCCCGATATTCCAAACTATGGCTACACCTTC. It encodes CSAEPGQGPDIPNYGYTF. The chain is built from TRBV20-1 and TRBJ1-2; the match to TRBD1 covers 9 bases. CDR1 is DFQATT and CDR2 is SNEGSKA in the germline V gene (reference sequence). The junction had 18 bases not matched to a gene; V was cut back by 5 bases and J by 2 bases. This CDR3 is built from 18 residues.

The rearrangement uses TRBV20-1 and TRBJ1-6; 9 bases line up with TRBD1. V shed 3 bases, J shed 9 bases, and the junction held 15 bases outside the gene matches. This CDR3 contains 17 residues. The germline V gene has CDR1 DFQATT and CDR2 SNEGSKA (reference sequence). The CDR3, as DNA: TGCAGTGCTAGGGACGCAGGTACAGGGGGCGCGGGTTCACCCCTCCACTTT. Residues: CSARDAGTGGAGSPLHF.

The V gene is TRBV5-1, the J gene TRBJ1-2; perhaps TRBD1 as D (6 bases). The CDR3 runs 13 residues. Trimming left V 5 bases short and J 7 bases short, with 15 bases between. The germline V gene encodes CDR1 SGHRS and CDR2 YFSETQ. This CDR3 is CASRGTQESGYTF. In DNA form, the CDR3 reads TGCGCCAGCAGGGGGACACAAGAAAGTGGCTACACCTTC.

This clone was detected only a few times. This chain uses TRBV10-1 with TRBJ2-2; no firm D call. The length of the CDR3 is 13 residues. The V and J ends lost 3 bases and 0 bases respectively, with 2 bases between them. Germline V gene lookup returns CDR1 WNHNN and CDR2 SYGVQD (reference sequence). CDR3 coding DNA: TGCGCCAGCAGTGACTCGAACACCGGGGAGCTGTTTTTT. Translation gives CASSDSNTGELFF.

The chain carries TRBV6-1 and TRBJ2-7; maybe TRBD2 (5 bases). The length of the CDR3 is 14 residues. Trimming pared 6 bases from V and 0 bases from J, leaving 12 bases between. CDR1 and CDR2 (germline): MNHNS, SASEGT. Here the CDR3 DNA reads TGTGCCAGCAGGCGGGCCCCTCGCTCCTACGAGCAGTACTTC. The encoded protein is CASRRAPRSYEQYF.

This clone is termed medium-sized. This chain connects TRBV24-1 to TRBJ2-7; D possibly corresponds to TRBD1 (6 bases). CDR3 length equals 14 residues. Germline lookup yields CDR1 KGHDR and CDR2 SFDVKD. V dropped 3 bases and J dropped 5 bases, with 13 bases sitting between them. The CDR3, as DNA: TGTGCCACCAGTGATAGAGGGGGATCGAACGAGCAGTACTTC. The encoded protein is CATSDRGGSNEQYF.